What follows are 17 T cell receptor beta chains derived from one specimen sequenced in a study of blood T cell repertoires in COVID-19. Produced via immunoSEQ multiplex PCR; TCRdb's table is partial and in-frame only. The table has over 85,000 clones, around 79% seen once; the top ten hold more than 20%. The sequenced sample consisted of peripheral blood. Receptors were obtained from a human donor in a cohort sampled during active COVID-19.

The chain uses TRBV4-1 and TRBJ2-1; D call uncertain. The CDR3 has 15 residues. With 0 bases removed from V and 5 bases from J, the gap between germline ends came to 11 bases. Germline V gene lookup returns CDR1 MGHRA and CDR2 YSYEKL. The CDR3 loop reads CASSQDPMSHNEQFF. Here the CDR3 DNA reads TGCGCCAGCAGCCAAGATCCCATGAGCCACAATGAGCAGTTCTTC.

J is TRBJ2-7 and V is TRBV5-5, with TRBD2 matching 11 bases. V shed 8 bases, J shed 7 bases, and the junction held 8 bases outside the gene matches. There are 13 residues in the CDR3. Germline values: CDR1 SGHKS, CDR2 YYEKEE (reference sequence). Here the CDR3 reads CASTLAGGGEQYF. The CDR3 DNA is TGTGCCAGTACGCTAGCGGGAGGTGGAGAGCAGTACTTC.

Only one count was recorded for this clone. The J gene is TRBJ1-4, the V gene TRBV10-3; D remains ambiguous. CDR1 is ENHRY and CDR2 is SYGVKD in the germline V gene. The CDR3 contains 13 residues. Trimming removed 3 bases from V and 3 bases from J, with 5 bases in between. The chain's CDR3 is CAISDGANEKLFF. Written as DNA, the CDR3 is TGTGCCATCAGTGATGGAGCTAATGAAAAACTGTTTTTT.

CDR3 DNA: TGTGCCAGCAGCTTAGTCCACGGGGTGGACTACGAGCAGTACTTC. Amino acid sequence: CASSLVHGVDYEQYF. The chain employs TRBV7-8 and TRBJ2-7, with D possibly matching TRBD2 (5 bases). The germline CDR1 and CDR2 sequences are SGHVS and FQNEAQ. This CDR3 region has 15 residues. Trimming shortened V by 1 base and J by 3 bases, and 13 bases separated the two germline ends.

V is TRBV5-1 and J is TRBJ2-1, with D maybe TRBD2 (6 bases). The CDR3 length is 12 residues. V was trimmed by 5 bases and J by 11 bases, leaving 14 bases between them. Per germline, CDR1 SGHRS and CDR2 YFSETQ. For the CDR3, the DNA is TGCGCCAGCAGACCGGGAGTGTCCCAGCAGTTCTTC. It translates to CASRPGVSQQFF.

The chain is built from TRBV5-1 and TRBJ2-5, with TRBD2 identical over 14 bases. This CDR3 contains 16 residues. The germline V gene encodes CDR1 SGHRS and CDR2 YFSETQ. V lost 4 bases, J lost 2 bases, and 4 bases stayed unmatched. CDR3 in amino acids: CASSPRLAGGQETQYF. The CDR3 region has the DNA TGCGCCAGCAGCCCAAGACTAGCGGGAGGGCAAGAGACCCAGTACTTC.

The chain has TRBV7-2 and TRBJ2-5, with 7 bases identical to TRBD2. Germline V lookup: CDR1 SGHTA, CDR2 FQGNSA. The ends lost 3 bases at V and 2 bases at J; junction bases unmatched: 3. The CDR3 is 14 residues long. CDR3 nucleotides: TGTGCCAGCAGCTTGGGGACTAAACAAGAGACCCAGTACTTC. This gives the protein CASSLGTKQETQYF. Drawing the rest from reference TRBV7-2 and TRBJ2-5, the complete variable domain is GAGVSQSPSNKVTEKGKDVELRCDPISGHTALYWYRQSLGQGLEFLIYFQGNSAPDKSGLPSDRFSAERTGGSVSTLTIQRTQQEDSAVYLCASSLGTKQETQYFGPGTRLLVL.

The gene calls are TRBV5-5 and TRBJ2-1; the match to TRBD2 covers 7 bases. V gave up 3 bases and J gave up 2 bases; unmatched junction bases: 8. The CDR3 loop spans 16 amino acids. Germline V gene sequence: CDR1 SGHKS, CDR2 YYEKEE (reference sequence). The CDR3 region is CASSSLAGVAYNEQFF. As DNA, the CDR3 is TGTGCCAGCAGCTCGCTGGCGGGAGTAGCCTACAATGAGCAGTTCTTC.

The chain uses TRBV20-1 and TRBJ2-2; D is undetermined. The germline CDR1 and CDR2 sequences are DFQATT and SNEGSKA (reference sequence). V was clipped by 3 bases and J by 0 bases, with 8 bases between them. This CDR3 has 14 amino acids. In DNA form, the CDR3 reads TGCAGTGCTAGTTCGCGGTCGAACACCGGGGAGCTGTTTTTT. Translation: CSASSRSNTGELFF.

As to this clone: The junction departs from germline at one end; a sequencing error may be responsible. The V call is TRBV3-1 (or the pseudogene TRBV3-2), the J call TRBJ1-2; 8 nucleotides align to TRBD1. The CDR3 runs 16 residues. Germline assignment: CDR1 LGHDT and CDR2 YNNKEL (reference sequence). CDR3 nucleotides: TGTGCCAGCACCCAAACCAGTCCAGGGGGCGCGTATGGCTACACCTTC. Its translation is CASTQTSPGGAYGYTF.

J is TRBJ1-6 and V is TRBV2; D may be TRBD1 (6 bases). This CDR3 comprises 13 residues. V gave up 5 bases and J gave up 7 bases, with 9 bases separating them. From germline, CDR1 is SNHLY and CDR2 FYNNEI. In nucleotides, the CDR3 is TGTGCCAGCAGTAACCAGGGGAATTCACCCCTCCACTTT. Protein product: CASSNQGNSPLHF.

The chain has TRBV18 and TRBJ2-3, with 11 bases lining up with TRBD1. Germline lookup yields CDR1 KGHSH and CDR2 LQKENI. The junction had 4 bases not matched to a gene; V was cut back by 2 bases and J by 0 bases. The CDR3 contains 17 residues. The CDR3, as DNA: TGTGCCAGCTCACCAAATTGGGACAGGGGGAGCACAGATACGCAGTATTTT. Its protein product is CASSPNWDRGSTDTQYF. Full variable domain (missing parts from reference TRBV18 and TRBJ2-3): NAGVMQNPRHLVRRRGQEARLRCSPMKGHSHVYWYRQLPEEGLKFMVYLQKENIIDESGMPKERFSAEFPKEGPSILRIQQVVRGDSAAYFCASSPNWDRGSTDTQYFGPGTRLTVL.

The chain uses TRBV9 and TRBJ2-4; 7 bases match TRBD2. From germline, CDR1 is SGDLS and CDR2 YYNGEE. The trim removed 0 bases at V and 8 bases at J, leaving 5 bases unmatched. CDR3 length equals 14 residues. CDR3 in amino acids: CASSVAPGRDIQYF. CDR3 sequence (DNA): TGTGCCAGCAGCGTAGCTCCGGGGAGGGACATTCAGTACTTC.

This clone came up many times. The rearrangement joins TRBV4-3 to TRBJ1-2; 11 nucleotides line up with TRBD1. CDR3 length equals 16 residues. Losses at the gene ends were 0 bases for V and 5 bases for J; bases not matched to a gene: 5. The germline V gene encodes CDR1 LGHNA and CDR2 YSLEER. This CDR3 reads CASSQDQGQGVYGYTF. The CDR3 DNA follows: TGCGCCAGCAGCCAAGACCAGGGACAGGGGGTTTATGGCTACACCTTC.

The chain has TRBV5-5 and TRBJ1-3; D uncertain. The CDR3 is 15 amino acids. Germline values: CDR1 SGHKS, CDR2 YYEKEE (reference sequence). V lost 6 bases and J lost 1, with 14 bases in between. CDR3 sequence reads: CASTRGRGSGNTIYF. The CDR3 DNA reads as TGTGCCAGCACCCGCGGACGGGGATCTGGAAACACCATATATTTT.

The chain recombines TRBV5-1 with TRBJ2-7, with TRBD1 identical over 7 bases. The CDR3 has 14 amino acids. V was pared by 0 bases and J by 3 bases, with 3 bases of the junction left unmatched. The V gene's germline CDR1 is SGHRS and CDR2 YFSETQ. The CDR3 sequence is CASSLGQGSYEQYF. The CDR3 DNA sequence: TGCGCCAGCAGCTTGGGACAGGGAAGCTACGAGCAGTACTTC.

The chain joins TRBV18 to TRBJ1-1; 8 nucleotides agree with TRBD1. V shed 3 bases and J 5 bases; nucleotides not matched to a gene: 5. There are 14 residues in the CDR3. The germline gives CDR1 KGHSH, CDR2 LQKENI. The CDR3 DNA follows: TGTGCCAGCTCACCCCAGGGGGCGCGAACTGAAGCTTTCTTT. It is translated as CASSPQGARTEAFF. Complete variable domain (other parts from reference TRBV18 and TRBJ1-1): NAGVMQNPRHLVRRRGQEARLRCSPMKGHSHVYWYRQLPEEGLKFMVYLQKENIIDESGMPKERFSAEFPKEGPSILRIQQVVRGDSAAYFCASSPQGARTEAFFGQGTRLTVV.